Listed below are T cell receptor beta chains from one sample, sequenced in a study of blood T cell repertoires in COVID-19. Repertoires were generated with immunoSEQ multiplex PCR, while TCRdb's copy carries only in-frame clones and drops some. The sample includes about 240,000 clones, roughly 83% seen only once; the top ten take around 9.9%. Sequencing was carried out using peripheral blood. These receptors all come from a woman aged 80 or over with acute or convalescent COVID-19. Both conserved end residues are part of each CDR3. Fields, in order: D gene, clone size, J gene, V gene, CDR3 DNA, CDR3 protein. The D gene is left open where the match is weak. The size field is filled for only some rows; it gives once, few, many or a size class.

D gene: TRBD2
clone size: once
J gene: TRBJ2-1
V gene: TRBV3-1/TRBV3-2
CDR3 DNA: TGTGCCAGCAGCCCCGGACTAGCGGGGGGGGGCGAGCAGTTCTTC
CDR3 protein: CASSPGLAGGGEQFF

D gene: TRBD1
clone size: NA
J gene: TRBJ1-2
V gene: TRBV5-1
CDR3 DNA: TGCGCCAGCAGCTTCGGACAGGGGGTAGGCTATGGCTACACCTTC
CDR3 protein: CASSFGQGVGYGYTF

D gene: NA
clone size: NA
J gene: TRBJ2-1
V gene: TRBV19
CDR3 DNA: TGTGCCAGTAGTAGGGTGGGCAGCTTCACGCACAATGAGCAGTTCTTC
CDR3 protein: CASSRVGSFTHNEQFF

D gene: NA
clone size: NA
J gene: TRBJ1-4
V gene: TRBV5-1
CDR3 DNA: TGCGCCAGCAGCTTGGGTGAGACATCCTATGAAAAACTGTTTTTT
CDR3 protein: CASSLGETSYEKLFF

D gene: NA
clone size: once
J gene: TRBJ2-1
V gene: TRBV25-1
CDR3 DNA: TGTGCCAGCAGTCCCCTCGGGGAGACAGGCAAAAATGAGCAGTTCTTC
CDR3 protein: CASSPLGETGKNEQFF

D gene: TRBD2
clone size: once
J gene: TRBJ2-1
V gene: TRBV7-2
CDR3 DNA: TGTGCCAGCAGCCTTTGGACTAGCGGGGGGGCGGTTCAATTCTTC
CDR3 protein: CASSLWTSGGAVQFF

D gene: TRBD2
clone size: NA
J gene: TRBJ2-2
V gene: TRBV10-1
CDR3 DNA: TGCGCCAGCAGTGGATCTCAGCGGGGATACACCGGGGAGCTGTTTTTT
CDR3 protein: CASSGSQRGYTGELFF

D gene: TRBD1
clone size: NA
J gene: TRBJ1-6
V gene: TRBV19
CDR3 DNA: TGTGCCAGTAGTATGACAGGGAGTTTGTCACCCCTCCACTTT
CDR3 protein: CASSMTGSLSPLHF

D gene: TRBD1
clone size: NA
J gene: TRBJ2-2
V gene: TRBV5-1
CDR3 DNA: TGCGCCAGCAGCAATACAGGGGGCGCAGGGGTCGGGGAGCTGTTTTTT
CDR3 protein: CASSNTGGAGVGELFF

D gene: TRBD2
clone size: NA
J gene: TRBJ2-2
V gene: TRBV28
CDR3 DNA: TGTGCCAGCAGTTTAGGCGGGGGGGCCTTCGGGGAGCTGTTTTTT
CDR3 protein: CASSLGGGAFGELFF

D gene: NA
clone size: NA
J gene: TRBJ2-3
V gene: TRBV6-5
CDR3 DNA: TGTGCCAGCAGTTACCGCAGGGGCGCAGATACGCAGTATTTT
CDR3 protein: CASSYRRGADTQYF

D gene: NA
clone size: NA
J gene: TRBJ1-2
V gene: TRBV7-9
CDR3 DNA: TGTGCCAGCAGCTTACGGGGCGGGAAGGATGGCTACACCTTC
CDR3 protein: CASSLRGGKDGYTF

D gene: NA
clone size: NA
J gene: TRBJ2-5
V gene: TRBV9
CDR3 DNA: TGTGCCAGCAGCGTAGCTCCTGTTCAAGAGACCCAGTACTTC
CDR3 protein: CASSVAPVQETQYF

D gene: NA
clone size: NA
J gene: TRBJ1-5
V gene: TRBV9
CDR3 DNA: TGTGCCAGCAGCGTAGCTGGGAGTCATCAGCCCCAGCATTTT
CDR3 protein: CASSVAGSHQPQHF

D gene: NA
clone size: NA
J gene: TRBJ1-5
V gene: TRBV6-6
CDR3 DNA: TGTGCCAGCAGTCCCCAGGGCACGGGCAATCAGCCCCAGCATTTT
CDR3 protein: CASSPQGTGNQPQHF

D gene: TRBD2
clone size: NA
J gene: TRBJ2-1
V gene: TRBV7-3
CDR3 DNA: TGTGCCAGCAGCCCCGCGGGGGGGCGGAGCGGTGAGCAGTTCTTC
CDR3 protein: CASSPAGGRSGEQFF

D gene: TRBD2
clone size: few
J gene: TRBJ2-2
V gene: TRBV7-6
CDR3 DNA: TGTGCCAGCAGCTTTCGCGGGGGGGGCACCGGGGAGCTGTTTTTT
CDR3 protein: CASSFRGGGTGELFF

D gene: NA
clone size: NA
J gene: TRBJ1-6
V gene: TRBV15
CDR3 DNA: TGTGCCACCAGCAGAGGTTCGAATCTGGAGGGGTCACCCCTCCACTTT
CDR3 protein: CATSRGSNLEGSPLHF

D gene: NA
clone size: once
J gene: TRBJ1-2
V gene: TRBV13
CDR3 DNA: TGTGCCAGCAGCGAAACCGGGGGTAACTATGGCTACACCTTC
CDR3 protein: CASSETGGNYGYTF

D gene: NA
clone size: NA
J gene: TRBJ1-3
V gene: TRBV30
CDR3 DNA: TGTGCCTGGACCCCCGGAGCTGGAAACACCATATATTTT
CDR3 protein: CAWTPGAGNTIYF

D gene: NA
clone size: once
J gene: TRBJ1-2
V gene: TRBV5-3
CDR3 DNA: TGTGCCAGAAGCATCCCCAGAATAGACAGGCTCTATGGCTACACCTTC
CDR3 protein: CARSIPRIDRLYGYTF

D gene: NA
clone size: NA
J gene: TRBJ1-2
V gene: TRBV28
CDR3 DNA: TGTGCCAGCAGTTTACGGGGGGGTTTTAACTATGGCTACACCTTC
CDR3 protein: CASSLRGGFNYGYTF

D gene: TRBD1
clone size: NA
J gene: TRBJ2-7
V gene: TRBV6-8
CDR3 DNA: TGTGCCAGCAGTTCCCGGGACAGGGTGCTCTACGAGCAGTACTTC
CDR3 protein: CASSSRDRVLYEQYF

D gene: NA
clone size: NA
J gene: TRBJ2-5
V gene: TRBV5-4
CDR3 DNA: TGTGCCAGCAGCTTGGGACTAGTGGAGACCCAGTACTTC
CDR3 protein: CASSLGLVETQYF

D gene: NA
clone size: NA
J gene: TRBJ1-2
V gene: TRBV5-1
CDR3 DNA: TGCGCCAGCAGCTTGGGCCTAGGGGTCGGCTATGGCTACACCTTC
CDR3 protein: CASSLGLGVGYGYTF

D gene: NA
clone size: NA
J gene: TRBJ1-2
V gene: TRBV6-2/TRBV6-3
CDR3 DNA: TGTGCCAGCAGTTACGGGGGGAATGGCTACACCTTC
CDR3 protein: CASSYGGNGYTF

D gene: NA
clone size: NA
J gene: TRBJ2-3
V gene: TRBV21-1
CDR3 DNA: TGTGCCAGCAGCAGCAGATCCTTCGCTAGCACAGATACGCAGTATTTT
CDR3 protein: CASSSRSFASTDTQYF

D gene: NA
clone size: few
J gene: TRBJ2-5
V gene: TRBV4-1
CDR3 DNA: TGCGCCAGCAGCCCCAATGAGAAGGGGGGGAAAGAGACCCAGTACTTC
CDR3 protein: CASSPNEKGGKETQYF

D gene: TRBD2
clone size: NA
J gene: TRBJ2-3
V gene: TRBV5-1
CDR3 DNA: TGCGCCAGCAGCCCAGGGACTAGCGGGGGCCTCCTCCTCACAGATACGCAGTATTTT
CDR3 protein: CASSPGTSGGLLLTDTQYF

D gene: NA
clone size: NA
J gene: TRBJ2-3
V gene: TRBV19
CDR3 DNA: TGTGCCAGTAGCAGACAGGGGAGGGACACAGATACGCAGTATTTT
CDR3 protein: CASSRQGRDTDTQYF